A selection of T cell receptor beta chains follows, all from one sample in a study of blood T cell repertoires in COVID-19. Only in-frame clones appear in the TCRdb table, and some are missing; sequencing was by immunoSEQ multiplex PCR. The profile shows 490,000 or so clones, about 85% of them singletons. The sample was PBMCs or T cells enriched from blood (not recorded which). The receptors come from a woman aged 60-75 years who had recovered from COVID-19. Each CDR3 is given without its conserved first and last residue. Expanded clones are given a class, and other clones once, few, many or no size at all.

clone_size: .; cdr3_length: 11; v_call: TRBV27; cdr3_aa: ASRGAGANVLT
clone_size: .; cdr3_length: 11; v_call: TRBV29-1; cdr3_aa: SANRDMNTEAF
clone_size: .; cdr3_length: 16; v_call: TRBV24-1; cdr3_aa: ATSDLQLAGGLPGELF
clone_size: .; cdr3_length: 14; v_call: TRBV3-1/TRBV3-2; cdr3_aa: ASSQFGTGSNQPQH
clone_size: once; cdr3_length: 9; v_call: TRBV6-5; cdr3_aa: ASRASHGYT
clone_size: .; cdr3_length: 16; v_call: TRBV2; cdr3_aa: ASKRLADPSSGANVLT
clone_size: once; cdr3_length: 12; v_call: TRBV5-1; cdr3_aa: ASSPGQGPGELF
clone_size: .; cdr3_length: 12; v_call: TRBV29-1; cdr3_aa: SVEGNRAPGELF
clone_size: .; cdr3_length: 13; v_call: TRBV7-6; cdr3_aa: ASSKDSSTNEKLF
clone_size: .; cdr3_length: 11; v_call: TRBV5-1; cdr3_aa: ASSLGTGGGQY
clone_size: .; cdr3_length: 14; v_call: TRBV19; cdr3_aa: ASSSGWRVYNSPLH
clone_size: .; cdr3_length: 15; v_call: TRBV18; cdr3_aa: ASSPTQGVTPNTEAF
clone_size: .; cdr3_length: 14; v_call: TRBV25-1; cdr3_aa: ASSDRRGGSYNEQF
clone_size: .; cdr3_length: 14; v_call: TRBV5-1; cdr3_aa: ASSLHTGGYDNEQF
clone_size: .; cdr3_length: 12; v_call: TRBV6-5; cdr3_aa: ASTPDSSNQPQH
clone_size: .; cdr3_length: 13; v_call: TRBV5-5; cdr3_aa: ASSSDRGQGDTQY
clone_size: .; cdr3_length: 13; v_call: TRBV4-1; cdr3_aa: ASSQVPQGNSPLH
clone_size: .; cdr3_length: 14; v_call: TRBV4-1; cdr3_aa: ASSHDSGASTDTQY
clone_size: once; cdr3_length: 13; v_call: TRBV7-8; cdr3_aa: ATYTATPRADTQY
clone_size: few; cdr3_length: 12; v_call: TRBV5-4; cdr3_aa: ASSLKGLGEKLF
clone_size: .; cdr3_length: 11; v_call: TRBV2; cdr3_aa: ASSLTGGVGYT
clone_size: .; cdr3_length: 15; v_call: TRBV7-8; cdr3_aa: ASSLPGQVAGANVLT
clone_size: .; cdr3_length: 13; v_call: TRBV11-2; cdr3_aa: ASSLGQGAAYGYT
clone_size: .; cdr3_length: 11; v_call: TRBV24-1; cdr3_aa: ATSRGVSYGYT
clone_size: .; cdr3_length: 13; v_call: TRBV3-1/TRBV3-2; cdr3_aa: ASSSHGSSNTEAF
clone_size: .; cdr3_length: 13; v_call: TRBV27; cdr3_aa: ASRTGVSSNQPQH
clone_size: once; cdr3_length: 14; v_call: TRBV6-4; cdr3_aa: ASSDPTGGESQPQH
clone_size: .; cdr3_length: 11; v_call: TRBV12-5; cdr3_aa: ASGFKADNEQF
clone_size: .; cdr3_length: 13; v_call: TRBV5-1; cdr3_aa: ASSWTGSSGNTIY
clone_size: .; cdr3_length: 14; v_call: TRBV3-1/TRBV3-2; cdr3_aa: ASSQSGTGGTDTQY
clone_size: .; cdr3_length: 13; v_call: TRBV5-1; cdr3_aa: ASSLGTGGEQPQH
clone_size: many; cdr3_length: 10; v_call: TRBV2; cdr3_aa: AARGQGQTQY
clone_size: .; cdr3_length: 12; v_call: TRBV19; cdr3_aa: ASNPRQGVTEAF
clone_size: once; cdr3_length: 14; v_call: TRBV4-1; cdr3_aa: ASSQIGGRGTEKLF
clone_size: .; cdr3_length: 11; v_call: TRBV5-4; cdr3_aa: ASSPTGEETQY
clone_size: .; cdr3_length: 11; v_call: TRBV7-6; cdr3_aa: ASSLALNYGYT
clone_size: .; cdr3_length: 14; v_call: TRBV6-5; cdr3_aa: ASSYSFAGATNEQF
clone_size: once; cdr3_length: 13; v_call: TRBV10-3; cdr3_aa: AIRSGTGAYNEQF
clone_size: .; cdr3_length: 14; v_call: TRBV6-5; cdr3_aa: ASSYRRVGAQETQY
clone_size: .; cdr3_length: 14; v_call: TRBV12-5; cdr3_aa: ASGLLRTGGYYGYT
clone_size: .; cdr3_length: 11; v_call: TRBV5-8; cdr3_aa: ASSGDTFYEQY
clone_size: .; cdr3_length: 13; v_call: TRBV3-1/TRBV3-2; cdr3_aa: ASSTGTGIGNTIY
clone_size: .; cdr3_length: 14; v_call: TRBV24-1; cdr3_aa: ATSGSNGGEVYGYT
clone_size: .; cdr3_length: 14; v_call: TRBV7-8; cdr3_aa: ASSLGAGGLNTEAF
clone_size: .; cdr3_length: 13; v_call: TRBV6-1; cdr3_aa: ASSDVYRRTDTQY
clone_size: .; cdr3_length: 13; v_call: TRBV2; cdr3_aa: ASSRQGAVNTEAF
clone_size: .; cdr3_length: 14; v_call: TRBV6-2/TRBV6-3; cdr3_aa: ASSSGRAAGQETQY
clone_size: .; cdr3_length: 15; v_call: TRBV30; cdr3_aa: AWRATSGTSNTGELF
clone_size: few; cdr3_length: 16; v_call: TRBV28; cdr3_aa: ASRGTGGKDSYNSPLH
clone_size: .; cdr3_length: 13; v_call: TRBV2; cdr3_aa: ASSGGTGGREPQH
clone_size: .; cdr3_length: 12; v_call: TRBV25-1; cdr3_aa: ASSDPGTNNEQF
clone_size: .; cdr3_length: 13; v_call: TRBV29-1; cdr3_aa: SANDRGGANTEAF
clone_size: .; cdr3_length: 13; v_call: TRBV5-1; cdr3_aa: ASSRDTDPYNEQF
clone_size: .; cdr3_length: 10; v_call: TRBV24-1; cdr3_aa: ATSPGQGSAF
clone_size: .; cdr3_length: 16; v_call: TRBV2; cdr3_aa: ASGRLAGGLVGRNEQF
clone_size: .; cdr3_length: 11; v_call: TRBV18; cdr3_aa: ASSPGTPYEQY
clone_size: .; cdr3_length: 10; v_call: TRBV12-3/TRBV12-4; cdr3_aa: ASSTGGQPQH
clone_size: .; cdr3_length: 9; v_call: TRBV3-1/TRBV3-2; cdr3_aa: ASSQAEVRY
clone_size: .; cdr3_length: 12; v_call: TRBV27; cdr3_aa: ASSLRQSDEKLF
clone_size: .; cdr3_length: 16; v_call: TRBV3-1/TRBV3-2; cdr3_aa: ASSLEPLQGRSNSPLH